This T cell receptor beta chain is from a study of Graves' ophthalmopathy and Graves' hyperthyroidism. Study results and caveats: This model predicted ophthalmopathy progression (sensitivity around 71%, specificity 72.22%). Appearing in blood as well were most expanded thyroid clonotypes above 0.001 frequency.

This clonotype turned up a few times. Antigen unknown. As the template, RNA transcripts were used to amplify TCR beta CDR3 regions. First-round RT-PCR relied on HTBI primers, and a second-round multiplex PCR came next. Each CDR3 protein gets one entry after TCRdb re-called the multiplex PCR reads with MiXCR. Counted here are some 47,000 distinct CDR3 sequences, about 50% occurring once; the ten biggest clones make up about 25%. Germline V lookup: CDR1 DFQATT, CDR2 SNEGSKA (reference sequence). The CDR3 runs 16 residues. V trimming: 6 bases; J trimming: 0 bases; junction bases outside the gene matches: 10.

The rearrangement links TRBV20-1 to TRBJ2-7; 11 bases map to TRBD2. Input material: peripheral blood. The TCR was taken from an adult man with Graves' ophthalmopathy. The CDR3 region is CSARRETSGDSYEQYF. The DNA for the CDR3 is TGCAGTGCCCGGCGGGAGACTAGCGGGGACTCCTACGAGCAGTACTTC.